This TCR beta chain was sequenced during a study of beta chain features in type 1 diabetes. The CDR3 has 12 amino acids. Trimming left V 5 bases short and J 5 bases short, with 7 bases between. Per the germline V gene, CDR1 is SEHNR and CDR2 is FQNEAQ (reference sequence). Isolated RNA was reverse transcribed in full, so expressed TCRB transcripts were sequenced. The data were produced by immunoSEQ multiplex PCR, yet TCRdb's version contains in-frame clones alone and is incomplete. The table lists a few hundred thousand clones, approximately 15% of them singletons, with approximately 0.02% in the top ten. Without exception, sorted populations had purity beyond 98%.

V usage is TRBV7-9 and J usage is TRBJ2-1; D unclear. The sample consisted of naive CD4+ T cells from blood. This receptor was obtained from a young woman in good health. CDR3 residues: CASSPRNNEQFF. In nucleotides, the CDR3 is TGTGCCAGCAGCCCGCGGAACAATGAGCAGTTCTTC. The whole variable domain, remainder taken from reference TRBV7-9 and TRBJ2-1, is DTGVSQNPRHKITKRGQNVTFRCDPISEHNRLYWYRQTLGQGPEFLTYFQNEAQLEKSRLLSDRFSAERPKGSFSTLEIQRTEQGDSAMYLCASSPRNNEQFFGPGTRLTVL.